Below are 20 T cell receptor beta chains sequenced from a single sample in a study of cytotoxic CD8 clonotypes in ibrutinib-treated CLL. Clones were read by immunoSEQ multiplex PCR, and TCRdb kept only the in-frame ones, dropping some. The sample holds some 120,000 clones; around 84% are singletons and the top ten take roughly 3.3%. The sequences come from PBMCs, collected after 24 months of ibrutinib treatment. These receptors were collected from a human donor with chronic lymphocytic leukemia.

The chain joins TRBV4-1 to TRBJ1-4, with D hard to call. V gave up 4 bases and J gave up 7 bases, with 10 bases separating them. Germline V CDR1 and CDR2: MGHRA, YSYEKL. The CDR3 runs to 13 residues. As DNA, the CDR3 is TGCGCCAGCAGCCGAAACAGCCTTGAAAAACTGTTTTTT. The encoded protein is CASSRNSLEKLFF.

The chain carries TRBV30 and TRBJ1-1, with D possibly being TRBD1 (6 bases). Germline V gene data show CDR1 as GTSNPN and CDR2 as SVGIG (reference sequence). The CDR3 totals 13 residues. V shed 8 bases and J shed 4 bases, with 17 bases lying between them. This chain's CDR3 is CAKSRGWGTEAFF. In DNA form, the CDR3 reads TGTGCCAAGAGCAGGGGCTGGGGCACTGAAGCTTTCTTT.

There are a few counts of this clone. The V call is TRBV6-4, the J call TRBJ1-5; D may be TRBD1 (6 bases). The germline CDR1 and CDR2 sequences are MRHNA and SNTAGT. V shed 8 bases and J shed 6 bases, with 11 bases lying between them. This CDR3 has 12 residues. This CDR3 reads CASHRETQPQHF. In nucleotides, the CDR3 is TGTGCCAGCCACAGGGAGACTCAGCCCCAGCATTTT.

The chain employs TRBV7-6 and TRBJ2-7; 8 positions agree with TRBD2. Germline V gives CDR1 SGHVS, CDR2 FNYEAQ. J lost 2 bases, V lost 7 bases, and 13 bases had no gene match. The CDR3 covers 16 residues. The CDR3 protein is CASTPGGGLGPYEQYF. The CDR3 region has the DNA TGTGCCAGCACCCCGGGGGGGGGTCTTGGCCCCTACGAGCAGTACTTC.

The chain couples TRBV28 to TRBJ2-1, with TRBD2 matching over 7 bases. The junction had 5 bases not matched to a gene; V was cut back by 7 bases and J by 5 bases. Germline CDR1 reads MDHEN; CDR2 reads SYDVKM. The CDR3 consists of 13 residues. The CDR3 spells CASKGTTNNEQFF. The DNA of the CDR3 is TGTGCCAGCAAAGGGACTACCAACAATGAGCAGTTCTTC.

This chain uses TRBV4-3 with TRBJ2-1; TRBD1 might be the D (6 bases). CDR1 and CDR2 (germline): LGHNA, YSLEER. CDR3 length equals 15 residues. Trimming stripped 3 bases from V and 8 bases from J, with 17 bases between. The CDR3 protein is CASSQAVGAGDEQFF. CDR3 in DNA: TGCGCCAGCAGCCAGGCGGTGGGGGCTGGCGATGAGCAGTTCTTC.

V gene TRBV19 combines with J gene TRBJ2-1; unclear D gene. This CDR3 is 14 amino acids long. In germline, CDR1 is LNHDA, CDR2 SQIVND (reference sequence). The germline V and J ends were trimmed by 2 bases and 6 bases, with 11 bases remaining between them. This CDR3 is CASSILWGLNEQFF. The CDR3 DNA reads TGTGCCAGTAGTATATTATGGGGTCTCAATGAGCAGTTCTTC. Full variable domain (rest looked up from reference TRBV19 and TRBJ2-1): DGGITQSPKYLFRKEGQNVTLSCEQNLNHDAMYWYRQDPGQGLRLIYYSQIVNDFQKGDIAEGYSVSREKKESFPLTVTSAQKNPTAFYLCASSILWGLNEQFFGPGTRLTVL.

The chain is built from TRBV27 and TRBJ1-5; 7 nucleotides agree with TRBD1. J gave up 4 bases and V 6 bases, and 9 bases lay outside the gene matches. The germline gives CDR1 MNHEY, CDR2 SMNVEV (reference sequence). This CDR3 region has 15 residues. CDR3 sequence (DNA): TGTGCCAGCAGAAACATAGACAGGGTTAATCAGCCCCAGCATTTT. It codes for CASRNIDRVNQPQHF.

This clone is a singleton in its sample. The gene calls are TRBV6-5 and TRBJ2-2, with D hard to call. V lost 6 bases, J lost 0 bases, and 5 bases lay in between. The CDR3 is 13 residues long. Germline CDR1 reads MNHEY; CDR2 reads SVGAGI. CDR3 sequence (DNA): TGTGCCAGCAGACCAACGAACACCGGGGAGCTGTTTTTT. As protein: CASRPTNTGELFF.

The chain links TRBV2 to TRBJ1-2; 7 nucleotides line up with TRBD1. Germline V gene data show CDR1 as SNHLY and CDR2 as FYNNEI. The CDR3 consists of 16 residues. V trimming: 6 bases; J trimming: 4 bases; junction bases outside the gene matches: 14. CDR3 nucleotides: TGTGCCAGCAGAAGGATTACAGGGGTAGGAGGCTATGGCTACACCTTC. This encodes CASRRITGVGGYGYTF. Full variable domain (outside the CDR3, taken from reference TRBV2 and TRBJ1-2): EPEVTQTPSHQVTQMGQEVILRCVPISNHLYFYWYRQILGQKVEFLVSFYNNEISEKSEIFDDQFSVERPDGSNFTLKIRSTKLEDSAMYFCASRRITGVGGYGYTFGSGTRLTVV.

V usage is TRBV2 and J usage is TRBJ1-4, with TRBD1 matching 10 bases. The CDR3 is 14 amino acids. Trimming cost V 4 bases and J 5 bases; bases outside gene matches: 1. Germline loops: CDR1 SNHLY, CDR2 FYNNEI. The CDR3 sequence: CASSGGQGNEKLFF. In nucleotides, the CDR3 is TGTGCCAGCAGTGGGGGACAGGGGAATGAAAAACTGTTTTTT.

The rearrangement joins TRBV6-5 to TRBJ1-1; D may be TRBD1 (5 bases). Germline values: CDR1 MNHEY, CDR2 SVGAGI. The CDR3 consists of 15 residues. The V end lost 2 bases, the J end lost 2 bases, and 12 bases lay between the germline ends. CDR3 sequence: CASSYGSGLNTEAFF. The DNA for the CDR3 is TGTGCCAGCAGTTACGGCTCAGGGCTAAACACTGAAGCTTTCTTT.

The chain recombines TRBV28 with TRBJ1-6; TRBD1 matches at 8 bases. V shed 8 bases, J shed 6 bases, and the junction held 3 bases outside the gene matches. CDR3 length: 13 amino acids. The germline V gene has CDR1 MDHEN and CDR2 SYDVKM. The CDR3 loop is CASSGQGNSPLHF. CDR3 sequence (DNA): TGTGCCAGCTCTGGACAGGGTAATTCACCCCTCCACTTT.

V is TRBV14 and J is TRBJ1-3; TRBD1 agrees at 7 bases. There are 17 residues in the CDR3. V trimming: 3 bases; J trimming: 4 bases; junction bases outside the gene matches: 12. In germline, CDR1 is SGHDN, CDR2 FVKESK. Here the CDR3 reads CASSQARGQNSGNTIYF. In nucleotides, the CDR3 is TGTGCCAGCAGCCAGGCCCGGGGACAGAATAGCGGAAACACCATATATTTT.

The chain employs TRBV9 and TRBJ2-3; 7 bases are a match to TRBD1. The CDR3 loop spans 18 amino acids. The V gene's germline CDR1 is SGDLS and CDR2 YYNGEE. With 4 bases clipped from V and 0 bases from J, the junction kept 14 bases outside the gene matches. The CDR3 here is CASSRTIIRDSSTDTQYF. CDR3 sequence (DNA): TGTGCCAGCAGCCGAACCATAATACGGGACAGTAGCACAGATACGCAGTATTTT.

This clone appeared once. CDR3 region: CASSVGTENEKLFF. The CDR3 region has the DNA TGTGCCAGCAGCGTGGGGACAGAAAATGAAAAACTGTTTTTT. The chain carries TRBV2 and TRBJ1-4, with 7 bases aligning to TRBD1. The V segment lost 6 bases and the J segment 5 bases; nucleotides outside the gene matches: 6. CDR3 size: 14 residues. Germline V CDR1 and CDR2: SNHLY, FYNNEI. Drawing the rest from reference TRBV2 and TRBJ1-4, the complete variable domain is EPEVTQTPSHQVTQMGQEVILRCVPISNHLYFYWYRQILGQKVEFLVSFYNNEISEKSEIFDDQFSVERPDGSNFTLKIRSTKLEDSAMYFCASSVGTENEKLFFGSGTQLSVL.

This chain joins TRBV19 and TRBJ1-5, with a tentative D call TRBD1 (5 bases). This CDR3 region has 14 residues. V was clipped by 2 bases and J by 8 bases, with 13 bases between them. Germline assignment: CDR1 LNHDA and CDR2 SQIVND (reference sequence). This CDR3 is CASSIIGPGEPQHF. The CDR3 DNA reads as TGTGCCAGTAGTATAATCGGGCCGGGGGAGCCCCAGCATTTT.

This clone was found once. The V gene is TRBV11-2, the J gene TRBJ1-4; TRBD1 is a possible D gene (5 bases). The CDR3 runs 14 residues. Germline-derived CDR1 and CDR2 are SGHAT and FQNNGV. Trimming stripped 6 bases from V and 8 bases from J, with 16 bases between. CDR3 region: CASSRTGTEEKLFF. CDR3 nucleotide sequence: TGTGCCAGCAGTCGGACGGGGACCGAGGAAAAACTGTTTTTT.

The V call is TRBV15, the J call TRBJ2-1; D gene unclear. CDR3 length: 13 amino acids. Germline V CDR1 and CDR2: LNHNV, YYDKDF (reference sequence). The V end was cut by 0 bases, the J end by 9 bases, with 9 bases between. The CDR3 nucleotides read TGTGCCACCAGCAGAGATGGGGTGGGTGAGCAGTTCTTC. Amino acid sequence: CATSRDGVGEQFF.

V usage is TRBV6-6 and J usage is TRBJ2-7, with D possibly TRBD2 on 5 matching bases. CDR3 length: 10 residues. V was clipped by 8 bases and J by 6 bases, with 8 bases between them. The V gene's germline CDR1 is MNHNY and CDR2 SVGAGI (reference sequence). In DNA form, the CDR3 reads TGTGCCAGCGGAGAGGGCGAGCAGTACTTC. This gives the protein CASGEGEQYF.